This entry describes one T cell receptor (beta chain). The CDR3 is 12 amino acids. The sample is drawn from a study of blood T cell repertoires in COVID-19. Study-level information: The origin of the acute and convalescent COVID-19 samples was the United States, Italy and Spain. Sources were T cells, B-cell-depleted T cells, or PBMCs; the material itself was cDNA or gDNA.

Per the original data handling: Reference gene primers were amplified, and this amplification served to estimate nucleated cell counts. The repertoire was sequenced with immunoSEQ multiplex PCR; TCRdb's copy has only in-frame clones and lacks some. Clone size and the V and J calls come from that table; the DNA yielded D and trimming. Of about 150,000 clones listed, about four fifths are singletons. The V and J genes are TRBV21-1 and TRBJ1-2. TRBV21-1 is recorded as a pseudogene. The clonotype originates from a human donor with acute or convalescent COVID-19. The donor label of this sample is uncertain. Sequencing input: peripheral blood. CDR3 nucleotides: TGTGCCGAGACGTACCGCGGCTATGGCTACACCTTC. This translates into CAETYRGYGYTF.